The 5 T cell receptor beta chains given below trace back to one sample, sequenced in a study of shared T cell receptors in the human thymus. The data were produced by immunoSEQ multiplex PCR, yet TCRdb's version contains in-frame clones alone and is incomplete. Of almost 550,000 clones in the sample, about 84% were seen once. These same data were also listed under a study on human thymus T cells.

Sequences were obtained from thymocytes. These receptors all come from a boy in the first two years of life with a congenital heart defect.

This clone was counted once. The chain recombines TRBV5-1 with TRBJ2-1; D might be TRBD1 (6 bases). This CDR3 is 15 amino acids long. Germline V lookup: CDR1 SGHRS, CDR2 YFSETQ. V was trimmed by 0 bases and J by 4 bases, leaving 11 bases between them. The CDR3 DNA reads as TGCGCCAGCAGCTTGGTCAGGGGCGCGTACAATGAGCAGTTCTTC. This translates into CASSLVRGAYNEQFF. The full variable domain, with the rest looked up from reference TRBV5-1 and TRBJ2-1, is KAGVTQTPRYLIKTRGQQVTLSCSPISGHRSVSWYQQTPGQGLQFLFEYFSETQRNKGNFPGRFSGRQFSNSRSEMNVSTLELGDSALYLCASSLVRGAYNEQFFGPGTRLTVL.

In DNA, the CDR3 is TGTGCCAGCAGTCGGGATAGCAATCAGCCCCAGCATTTT. This gives the protein CASSRDSNQPQHF. The V and J genes are TRBV6-7 and TRBJ1-5; D gene unclear. TRBV6-7 is sorted into the ORF group, with uncertain function. Trimming cost V 5 bases and J 0 bases, with 5 bases left between them. The CDR3 spans 13 residues.

This rearrangement joins TRBV27 to TRBJ2-2; D ambiguous. Deletions cut 2 bases from V and 4 bases from J, with 5 bases between. This CDR3 comprises 13 residues. Germline CDR1 is MNHEY and CDR2 is SMNVEV (reference sequence). The CDR3, as DNA: TGTGCCAGCAGTTTACAGGTCACCGGGGAGCTGTTTTTT. This codes for CASSLQVTGELFF.

This clone was detected only a few times. V usage is TRBV30 and J usage is TRBJ2-1; weak D call: TRBD2 (6 bases). The CDR3 runs 13 residues. The germline CDR1 and CDR2 sequences are GTSNPN and SVGIG (reference sequence). Trimming left V 4 bases short and J 7 bases short, with 14 bases between. CDR3 in amino acids: CAWTSASRNEQFF. The CDR3 DNA reads TGTGCCTGGACTAGCGCGAGTCGGAATGAGCAGTTCTTC.

V is TRBV27 and J is TRBJ2-3; TRBD1 matches 9 bases. The CDR3 contains 14 residues. Germline loops: CDR1 MNHEY, CDR2 SMNVEV (reference sequence). Trimming at V came to 6 bases and at J to 3 bases, leaving 4 bases not matched to a gene. The CDR3 loop is CASRTGGATDTQYF. The CDR3 bases are TGTGCCAGCAGAACAGGGGGCGCAACAGATACGCAGTATTTT.